Sequencing of this T cell receptor beta chain was carried out in a study of T cells in Graves' hyperthyroidism and ophthalmopathy. Broader study findings: Within blood appeared most thyroid clonotypes that had expanded above 0.001. The model forecast ophthalmopathy, anticipating it by a median approximately 6.1 months before onset. In simple terms, a model built on 13 V-J features told ophthalmopathy apart from stable hyperthyroidism.

As for this clonotype: Its antigen is undetermined. Being one base from a much bigger clone, this may be a read error.

V dropped 1 base and J dropped 6; count of bases not matched to a gene: 2. This CDR3 is built from 15 residues. The germline V gene encodes CDR1 SGHVS and CDR2 FQNEAQ. There were TCR beta CDR3 regions amplified from RNA transcripts. Researchers ran a first-round RT-PCR on the TCR CDR3 using the HTBI primer set. MiXCR was run by TCRdb on the multiplex PCR reads, yielding one entry per CDR3 protein. Of hundreds of thousands of distinct CDR3 sequences listed, about two fifths were seen once; the top ten hold about 8.9%. The sample taken for sequencing was blood. The TCR was taken from a young man with Graves' hyperthyroidism. This chain connects TRBV7-8 to TRBJ1-4; 10 positions agree with TRBD1. The CDR3 DNA sequence: TGTGCCAGCAGCTTAGTGGACAGGGGGGATGAAAAACTGTTTTTT. Its translation is CASSLVDRGDEKLFF.